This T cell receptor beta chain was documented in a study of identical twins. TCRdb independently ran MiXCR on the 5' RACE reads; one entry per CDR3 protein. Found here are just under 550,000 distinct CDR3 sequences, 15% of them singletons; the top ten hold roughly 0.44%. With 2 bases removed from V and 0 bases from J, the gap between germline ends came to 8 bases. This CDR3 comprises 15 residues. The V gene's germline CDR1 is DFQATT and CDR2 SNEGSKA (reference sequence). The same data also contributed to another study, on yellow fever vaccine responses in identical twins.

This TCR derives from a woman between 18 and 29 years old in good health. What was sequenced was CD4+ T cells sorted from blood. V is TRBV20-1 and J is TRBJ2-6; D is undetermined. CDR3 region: CSARQAASGANVLTF. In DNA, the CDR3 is TGCAGTGCTAGACAGGCGGCCTCTGGGGCCAACGTCCTGACTTTC.